Presented here are 2 T cell receptor beta chains from one specimen sequenced in a study of CD8+ T cells in alopecia areata. Treatment noted: oral pan-JAK inhibitor, 5-10 mg twice daily. Investigators isolated RNA and reverse transcribed it into cDNA to act as the sequencing template. Produced via immunoSEQ multiplex PCR; TCRdb's table is partial and in-frame only. The repertoire includes more than 200,000 clones, more than 60% of them detected once, and 0.95% to 1.5% sits in the top ten. Sequencing used CD4+ T cells sorted from blood, obtained around week 42, from a patient treated with tofacitinib. All receptors derive from a human donor with alopecia areata.

This clone occurred many times. The chain uses TRBV30 and TRBJ1-5; D is unresolved. CDR1 is GTSNPN and CDR2 is SVGIG in the germline V gene (reference sequence). V dropped 4 bases and J dropped 0 bases, with 7 bases sitting between them. This CDR3 has 13 amino acids. CDR3 in DNA: TGTGCCTGGAACCGGGGTAGCAATCAGCCCCAGCATTTT. Its translation is CAWNRGSNQPQHF.

This sequence joins TRBV30 and TRBJ1-2, with a weak D call TRBD1 (6 bases). This CDR3 comprises 12 residues. Germline V CDR1 and CDR2: GTSNPN, SVGIG (reference sequence). V lost 5 bases to trimming and J lost 2 bases, with 9 bases between them. CDR3 amino acids: CAWEGQNYGYTF. The CDR3 DNA is TGTGCCTGGGAAGGACAGAACTATGGCTACACCTTC.